This TCR beta chain was sequenced for a study of shared clonotypes between healthy human individuals. This clone has only a few counts. This CDR3 has 14 residues. Germline V gene sequence: CDR1 SGHAT, CDR2 FQNNGV. The V and J ends lost 8 bases and 3 bases respectively, with 16 bases between them. Using immunoSEQ multiplex PCR, the repertoire was profiled, and TCRdb retains in-frame clones only, with some absent. The table shows about 2.3 million clones, with 80% to 95% occurring only once. The sample was naive CD4+ T cells from PBMCs. Indicated subset: CD45RA+ positively selected. The V call is TRBV11-2, the J call TRBJ1-1; D perhaps matches TRBD1 (5 bases). The source of this sequence is a man younger than 30 in good health. Some clones in this sample may be carry-over from other donors' samples. Here the CDR3 reads CASDPIQGYTEAFF. The DNA for the CDR3 is TGTGCCAGCGACCCAATTCAGGGATACACTGAAGCTTTCTTT.